A single sample is the source of the 23 T cell receptor beta chains below, sequenced in a study of cytomegalovirus exposure and HLA in healthy donors. PCR amplification relied on 60 Vbeta primers (plus 13 Jbeta primers). Sequencing was performed with immunoSEQ multiplex PCR; in TCRdb, only in-frame clones are kept and a portion is missing. The sample has tens of thousands of clones; roughly 68% are singletons. Sequencing was done on a sample of PBMCs. Receptor source: a woman aged 45-65 years in good health and CMV-seronegative.

The chain links TRBV6-5 to TRBJ2-2; D gene uncertain. The germline V gene has CDR1 MNHEY and CDR2 SVGAGI. This CDR3 has 14 amino acids. With 0 bases removed from V and 4 bases from J, the gap between germline ends came to 6 bases. In DNA form, the CDR3 reads TGTGCCAGCAGTTACTCCCCAGTCACCGGGGAGCTGTTTTTT. This codes for CASSYSPVTGELFF.

The V call is TRBV27, the J call TRBJ2-1; D perhaps matches TRBD2 (6 bases). The germline V and J ends were trimmed by 6 bases and 6 bases, with 21 bases remaining between them. This CDR3 contains 16 residues. CDR1 and CDR2 from the germline V gene are MNHEY and SMNVEV (reference sequence). The CDR3 coding sequence is TGTGCCAGCAGCACATTCGGGGGTTCAGTGGGCAATGAGCAGTTCTTC. It translates to CASSTFGGSVGNEQFF.

The chain is built from TRBV30 and TRBJ2-1; D perhaps matches TRBD2 (5 bases). CDR3 length equals 17 residues. V shed 5 bases and J shed 1 base, with 21 bases lying between them. Germline V CDR1 and CDR2: GTSNPN, SVGIG (reference sequence). The CDR3 spells CAWGTWGLARSYNEQFF. DNA for the CDR3: TGTGCCTGGGGAACGTGGGGTCTAGCTAGATCCTACAATGAGCAGTTCTTC.

This rearrangement joins TRBV6-5 to TRBJ1-2, with TRBD1 matching over 11 bases. This CDR3 contains 14 residues. Germline CDR1 MNHEY, CDR2 SVGAGI. The junction had 5 bases not matched to a gene; V was cut back by 4 bases and J by 7 bases. CDR3 bases: TGTGCCAGCAGTTCCGGACAGGGGGCGGGTGGCTACACCTTC. Amino acids: CASSSGQGAGGYTF.

The chain joins TRBV13 to TRBJ1-1; D not certain. The CDR3 has 13 amino acids. Trimming removed 2 bases from V and 4 bases from J, with 8 bases in between. Germline CDR1 and CDR2: PRHDT and FYEKMQ (reference sequence). This chain's CDR3 is CASSLYGGTEAFF. CDR3 coding DNA: TGTGCCAGCAGCTTATACGGCGGCACTGAAGCTTTCTTT.

The V call is TRBV2, the J call TRBJ2-1, with D perhaps matching TRBD2 (7 bases). Germline V gene sequence: CDR1 SNHLY, CDR2 FYNNEI. CDR3 length: 13 residues. The V gene lost 2 bases and the J gene lost 9 bases, with 11 bases spanning the gap. CDR3 residues: CASSEWGGGEQFF. Here the CDR3 DNA reads TGTGCCAGCAGTGAATGGGGGGGCGGTGAGCAGTTCTTC.

A few counts support this clone. This chain uses TRBV11-2 with TRBJ2-7; 8 positions match TRBD1. J lost 4 bases, V lost 5 bases, and 7 bases had no gene match. The CDR3 is 14 amino acids. The germline V gene encodes CDR1 SGHAT and CDR2 FQNNGV. The CDR3 protein is CASSIGTGDYEQYF. The CDR3 DNA reads as TGTGCCAGCAGCATTGGGACAGGAGATTACGAGCAGTACTTC.

This chain uses TRBV27 with TRBJ2-4; D is possibly TRBD1 (5 bases). Per germline, CDR1 MNHEY and CDR2 SMNVEV (reference sequence). V was clipped by 6 bases and J by 0 bases, with 15 bases between them. CDR3 length equals 16 residues. This CDR3 is CASSPETALAKNIQYF. The CDR3 DNA is TGTGCCAGCAGCCCTGAGACAGCACTAGCCAAAAACATTCAGTACTTC.

The V call is TRBV11-3, the J call TRBJ1-1; maybe TRBD1 (5 bases). The CDR3 has 16 amino acids. V was clipped by 0 bases and J by 1 base, with 12 bases between them. The V gene's germline CDR1 is SGHNT and CDR2 YENEEA. The CDR3 DNA reads as TGTGCCAGCAGCTTAGAGGGTGGGGCCGGGAACACTGAAGCTTTCTTT. Amino acid sequence: CASSLEGGAGNTEAFF.

This clone was detected once. The chain has TRBV28 and TRBJ1-2, with 9 bases fitting TRBD1. Trimming removed 7 bases from V and 7 bases from J; junction bases left unmatched: 13. The CDR3 has 15 amino acids. Germline CDR1 and CDR2: MDHEN and SYDVKM. The CDR3 DNA reads TGTGCCAGCACTTCGGTGAGGGACAGGGAACGTGGCTACACCTTC. It yields the protein CASTSVRDRERGYTF.

The genes are TRBV5-1 and TRBJ2-1; 7 bases map to TRBD1. Trimming took 0 bases from V and 9 from J; bases not matched to a gene: 3. Germline CDR1 SGHRS, CDR2 YFSETQ. The CDR3 is made up of 13 amino acids. This chain's CDR3 is CASSLDRGGEQFF. CDR3 in DNA: TGCGCCAGCAGCTTGGACAGGGGCGGTGAGCAGTTCTTC.

The chain couples TRBV5-1 to TRBJ2-1; 7 positions agree with TRBD2. With 8 bases clipped from V and 0 bases from J, the junction kept 8 bases outside the gene matches. Germline V gene data show CDR1 as SGHRS and CDR2 as YFSETQ. This CDR3 is built from 15 residues. This CDR3 reads CASFWRGSSYNEQFF. CDR3 nucleotides: TGCGCCAGTTTTTGGCGGGGGAGCTCCTACAATGAGCAGTTCTTC.

This clone was counted between two and nine times. The chain has TRBV30 and TRBJ1-5; D is uncertain. Deletions cut 2 bases from V and 0 bases from J, with 8 bases between. The germline CDR1 and CDR2 sequences are GTSNPN and SVGIG (reference sequence). This CDR3 comprises 14 residues. For the CDR3, the DNA is TGTGCCTGGAGTCGGGTCTATAGCAATCAGCCCCAGCATTTT. This codes for CAWSRVYSNQPQHF.

The chain uses TRBV5-1 and TRBJ2-7; 12 bases line up with TRBD2. V shed 3 bases and J 6 bases; nucleotides not matched to a gene: 4. The germline gives CDR1 SGHRS, CDR2 YFSETQ. CDR3 length: 14 amino acids. CDR3 DNA sequence: TGCGCCAGCAGCTCGACTAGCGGGAGTACCGAGCAGTACTTC. It encodes CASSSTSGSTEQYF.

The sample holds a few counts of this clone. The rearrangement links TRBV5-4 to TRBJ1-3; D is uncertain. Germline assignment: CDR1 SGHNT and CDR2 YYREEE (reference sequence). The V end was cut by 3 bases, the J end by 4 bases, with 8 bases between. CDR3 length: 13 amino acids. The CDR3 DNA reads TGTGCCAGCAGCTCCCTCCCCGGAAACACCATATATTTT. Translated, it gives CASSSLPGNTIYF.

The rearrangement uses TRBV5-5 and TRBJ1-2; a weak D match, TRBD1 (5 bases). CDR1 and CDR2 (germline): SGHKS, YYEKEE (reference sequence). V was trimmed by 1 base and J by 6 bases, leaving 10 bases between them. There are 13 residues in the CDR3. The CDR3, as DNA: TGTGCCAGCAGCTTGTTAGGGGAGGATGGCTACACCTTC. Translated: CASSLLGEDGYTF.

The chain recombines TRBV10-3 with TRBJ1-1; 8 nucleotides align to TRBD1. The CDR3 loop spans 15 amino acids. Trimming took 11 bases from V and 5 from J; bases not matched to a gene: 16. CDR1 and CDR2 from the germline V gene are ENHRY and SYGVKD. DNA of the CDR3: TGTGCCTCACACTTTGAGACAGGGGTGATGACTGAAGCTTTCTTT. Amino acid sequence: CASHFETGVMTEAFF.

The genes are TRBV18 and TRBJ2-6, with TRBD1 matching over 7 bases. Germline lookup yields CDR1 KGHSH and CDR2 LQKENI. J was trimmed by 2 bases and V by 6 bases; bases with no gene match: 4. The CDR3 length is 15 residues. DNA for the CDR3: TGTGCCAGCTCCCCGGACAGGCCTGGGGCCAACGTCCTGACTTTC. Translating it yields CASSPDRPGANVLTF.

The rearrangement uses TRBV4-1 and TRBJ2-1, with D unclear. V was cut by 0 bases and J by 0 bases, with 9 bases left in between. The germline gives CDR1 MGHRA, CDR2 YSYEKL. The CDR3 loop spans 16 amino acids. CDR3 residues: CASSQESGSSYNEQFF. CDR3 nucleotides: TGCGCCAGCAGCCAAGAGTCAGGAAGCTCCTACAATGAGCAGTTCTTC.

This clone was seen more than once but under ten times. The chain joins TRBV19 to TRBJ2-7; D is possibly TRBD2 (5 bases). Germline V gene sequence: CDR1 LNHDA, CDR2 SQIVND (reference sequence). With 3 bases removed from V and 5 bases from J, the gap between germline ends came to 14 bases. The CDR3 runs 14 residues. The CDR3 sequence is CASSMRVVGDEQYF. CDR3 DNA sequence: TGTGCCAGTAGTATGCGGGTGGTGGGAGACGAGCAGTACTTC.

The V and J genes are TRBV7-2 and TRBJ2-7, with 9 nucleotides matching TRBD2. The V and J ends lost 1 base and 7 bases, in that order; junction bases with no gene match: 5. CDR1 SGHTA and CDR2 FQGNSA come from the germline V gene. The CDR3 is 14 residues long. The CDR3 coding sequence is TGTGCCAGCAGCTTAGTAGCGGGAGTTGGAGAGCAGTACTTC. It yields the protein CASSLVAGVGEQYF.

This clone was seen only once. Other DNA sequences in the same sample also yield this CDR3. The chain employs TRBV11-2 and TRBJ2-1; 10 bases are shared with TRBD2. CDR3 size: 16 residues. Trimming cost V 5 bases and J 3 bases; bases outside gene matches: 7. Per the germline V gene, CDR1 is SGHAT and CDR2 is FQNNGV. DNA for the CDR3: TGTGCCAGCAGCCCCAGACTAGCGGGCATCTACAATGAGCAGTTCTTC. It yields the protein CASSPRLAGIYNEQFF.

The genes are TRBV5-6 and TRBJ2-5, with 9 bases identical to TRBD1. Germline lookup yields CDR1 SGHDT and CDR2 YYEEEE. The CDR3 is 15 residues long. Trimming removed 3 bases from V and 4 bases from J; junction bases left unmatched: 7. The CDR3 sequence is CASSYRDRVPETQYF. The CDR3 region has the DNA TGTGCCAGCAGCTACAGGGACAGGGTGCCAGAGACCCAGTACTTC.